The 31 T cell receptor beta chains below come from one sample, sequenced in a study of T cell responses to AZD1222 COVID-19 vaccine. Only in-frame clones appear in the TCRdb table, and some are missing; sequencing was by immunoSEQ multiplex PCR. The sample yields some 150,000 clones, roughly 91% seen once. The sample was peripheral blood, taken 28 days after the second AZD1222 dose. These receptors all stem from an adult who received the AZD1222 COVID-19 vaccine.

The chain recombines TRBV7-8 with TRBJ1-5; maybe TRBD1 (6 bases). Trimming removed 1 base from V and 6 bases from J, with 13 bases in between. CDR1 is SGHVS and CDR2 is FQNEAQ in the germline V gene. This CDR3 has 15 residues. The CDR3 here is CASSLGAGASQPQHF. The DNA for the CDR3 is TGTGCCAGCAGCTTAGGGGCAGGGGCGAGTCAGCCCCAGCATTTT.

V usage is TRBV6-2 or TRBV6-3 and J usage is TRBJ2-7; the match to TRBD2 covers 7 bases. With V trimmed by 0 bases and J by 6 bases, 8 bases remained unmatched. Germline V gives CDR1 MNHEY, CDR2 SVGEGT. The CDR3 contains 15 residues. The CDR3 nucleotides are TGTGCCAGCAGTTACTCGTCGGCGGGAGAGGGCGAGCAGTACTTC. It is translated as CASSYSSAGEGEQYF.

V usage is TRBV30 and J usage is TRBJ2-7; D possibly uses TRBD1 or TRBD2 (5 bases each). The CDR3 has 14 residues. V lost 1 base to trimming and J lost 6 bases, with 16 bases between them. Germline assignment: CDR1 GTSNPN and CDR2 SVGIG (reference sequence). The CDR3 DNA is TGTGCCTGGAGTGGTCCGGGGCCCGGGGCCGAGCAGTACTTC. This sequence encodes CAWSGPGPGAEQYF.

The chain employs TRBV7-2 and TRBJ2-5, with TRBD2 matching over 16 bases. Germline assignment: CDR1 SGHTA and CDR2 FQGNSA. Trimming removed 4 bases from V and 5 bases from J; junction bases left unmatched: 7. CDR3 length: 17 residues. The CDR3 region has the DNA TGTGCCAGCAGCTCCGGGACTAGCGGGGGGGCCAGGGAGACCCAGTACTTC. Protein: CASSSGTSGGARETQYF.

The chain has TRBV15 and TRBJ1-1; D is uncertain. CDR1 LNHNV and CDR2 YYDKDF come from the germline V gene (reference sequence). Trimming left V 1 base short and J 2 bases short, with 8 bases between. This CDR3 spans 14 amino acids. CDR3 bases: TGTGCCACCAGCAGAGCAAAGGTAAACACTGAAGCTTTCTTT. Amino acids: CATSRAKVNTEAFF.

J is TRBJ1-6 and V is TRBV18; no firm D call. This CDR3 has 15 residues. CDR1 KGHSH and CDR2 LQKENI come from the germline V gene. V was shortened by 2 bases and J by 7 bases, with 12 bases between the two germline ends. CDR3 sequence reads: CASSPNWGLNSPLHF. The CDR3 nucleotides are TGTGCCAGCTCACCAAACTGGGGTCTGAATTCACCCCTCCACTTT. Full variable domain (remainder filled in from reference TRBV18 and TRBJ1-6): NAGVMQNPRHLVRRRGQEARLRCSPMKGHSHVYWYRQLPEEGLKFMVYLQKENIIDESGMPKERFSAEFPKEGPSILRIQQVVRGDSAAYFCASSPNWGLNSPLHFGNGTRLTVT.

This chain links TRBV5-4 with TRBJ2-1; 10 bases fit TRBD2. From germline, CDR1 is SGHNT and CDR2 YYREEE (reference sequence). This CDR3 spans 15 amino acids. The trim removed 4 bases at V and 2 bases at J, leaving 3 bases unmatched. In DNA, the CDR3 is TGTGCCAGCAGCCGGACTAGCGGCGCCTACAATGAGCAGTTCTTC. It encodes CASSRTSGAYNEQFF.

V usage is TRBV12-3 or TRBV12-4 and J usage is TRBJ1-1; a weak D match, TRBD1 (5 bases). V dropped 5 bases and J dropped 1 base, with 8 bases sitting between them. This CDR3 is 13 amino acids long. The CDR3 nucleotides are TGTGCCAGCAGTACACAGGCGAACACTGAAGCTTTCTTT. Translation: CASSTQANTEAFF.

The chain has TRBV15 and TRBJ1-2; D call uncertain. The V end was cut by 1 base, the J end by 1 base, with 10 bases between. Germline V gene sequence: CDR1 LNHNV, CDR2 YYDKDF (reference sequence). The CDR3 consists of 15 residues. This chain's CDR3 is CATSRGLESNYGYTF. CDR3 DNA: TGTGCCACCAGCAGAGGATTGGAGAGTAACTATGGCTACACCTTC.

The J gene is TRBJ1-4, the V gene TRBV4-1; 10 bases fit TRBD1. V trimming: 0 bases; J trimming: 5 bases; junction bases outside the gene matches: 12. CDR3 size: 19 residues. CDR1 is MGHRA, CDR2 YSYEKL, per germline. The CDR3 nucleotides are TGCGCCAGCAGCCAAGAAGGTCGAGACAGGGGGCGCGTAAATGAAAAACTGTTTTTT. Protein product: CASSQEGRDRGRVNEKLFF.

The chain carries TRBV7-9 and TRBJ1-2, with TRBD1 matching over 9 bases. The CDR3 has 14 amino acids. V lost 3 bases to trimming and J lost 4 bases; unmatched junction nucleotides: 3. Germline assignment: CDR1 SEHNR and CDR2 FQNEAQ (reference sequence). The CDR3, as DNA: TGTGCCAGCAGCTTCGGGGACAGGGTCTATGGCTACACCTTC. Its protein is CASSFGDRVYGYTF.

The V and J genes are TRBV10-2 and TRBJ1-2, with D unresolved. Germline-derived CDR1 and CDR2 are WSHSY and SAAADI. The ends were cut back, 7 bases at V and 4 bases at J, with 13 bases in the middle. The CDR3 covers 13 residues. The CDR3 loop is CASKGPGSYGYTF. The CDR3 DNA reads as TGCGCCAGCAAGGGTCCGGGCTCCTATGGCTACACCTTC.

This sequence joins TRBV7-2 and TRBJ1-5; no definite D call. The ends were cut back, 4 bases at V and 7 bases at J, with 11 bases in the middle. Per the germline V gene, CDR1 is SGHTA and CDR2 is FQGNSA. This CDR3 has 13 amino acids. The CDR3 DNA sequence: TGTGCCAGCAGCTCGCCCCCCGGACAGCCCCAGCATTTT. Its translation: CASSSPPGQPQHF.

The chain combines TRBV2 with TRBJ2-2, with 8 nucleotides matching TRBD2. The CDR3 contains 19 residues. Trimming took 5 bases from V and 3 from J; bases not matched to a gene: 17. CDR1 is SNHLY, CDR2 FYNNEI, per germline. The DNA for the CDR3 is TGTGCCAGCAGTTTCAGGTCCTTTTGGCGGGAGGACCACACCGGGGAGCTGTTTTTT. Its translation: CASSFRSFWREDHTGELFF.

The V call is TRBV24-1, the J call TRBJ2-5; 8 bases are a match to TRBD1. The ends lost 5 bases at V and 4 bases at J; junction bases unmatched: 5. This CDR3 comprises 14 residues. Germline V gene data show CDR1 as KGHDR and CDR2 as SFDVKD. The CDR3 sequence is CATSGTGSGETQYF. Here the CDR3 DNA reads TGTGCCACCAGTGGGACAGGGAGTGGAGAGACCCAGTACTTC.

This sequence joins TRBV10-2 and TRBJ2-2; D is unresolved. V was pared by 4 bases and J by 6 bases, with 0 bases between. The CDR3 contains 10 residues. Germline V gene lookup returns CDR1 WSHSY and CDR2 SAAADI. In DNA, the CDR3 is TGCGCCAGCAGTGCCGGGGAGCTGTTTTTT. This gives the protein CASSAGELFF.

The J gene is TRBJ2-7, the V gene TRBV19, with 7 bases identical to TRBD1. Losses at the gene ends were 6 bases for V and 1 base for J; bases not matched to a gene: 6. The germline CDR1 and CDR2 sequences are LNHDA and SQIVND (reference sequence). This CDR3 is built from 14 residues. The CDR3 bases are TGTGCCAGTAGGAACCGGGACAGATCCTACGAGCAGTACTTC. Translation: CASRNRDRSYEQYF.

V usage is TRBV5-5 and J usage is TRBJ1-3; D possibly corresponds to TRBD1 (6 bases). V lost 3 bases and J 4 bases, leaving 17 bases between the germline ends. The CDR3 has 16 amino acids. Germline V gene sequence: CDR1 SGHKS, CDR2 YYEKEE (reference sequence). The CDR3 DNA is TGTGCCAGCAGCTCCGGGGGACAAGCGCCCGGAAACACCATATATTTT. This codes for CASSSGGQAPGNTIYF.

This clone was observed a single time. The gene calls are TRBV6-5 and TRBJ1-6, with 8 bases matching TRBD1. This CDR3 has 15 residues. Germline CDR1 and CDR2: MNHEY and SVGAGI. V lost 2 bases and J lost 7; bases outside the gene matches: 4. This chain's CDR3 is CASSYAGQGNSPLHF. CDR3 DNA: TGTGCCAGCAGTTACGCCGGACAGGGCAATTCACCCCTCCACTTT.

J is TRBJ1-1 and V is TRBV14; D possibly corresponds to TRBD1 (6 bases). V gave up 4 bases and J gave up 5 bases, with 17 bases separating them. The CDR3 loop spans 15 amino acids. The germline gives CDR1 SGHDN, CDR2 FVKESK. The CDR3 loop reads CASSPTTGSGTEAFF. The DNA of the CDR3 is TGTGCCAGCAGCCCGACTACAGGGAGTGGAACTGAAGCTTTCTTT.

DNA of the CDR3: TGTGCTAGTGGTTTGGACACAGGGAACACCGGGGAGCTGTTTTTT. This gives the protein CASGLDTGNTGELFF. The chain joins TRBV12-5 to TRBJ2-2, with D maybe TRBD1 (5 bases). Looked up from germline, CDR1 is LGHNT and CDR2 is FRNRAP. V lost 1 base to trimming and J lost 1 base, with 7 bases between them. There are 15 residues in the CDR3. The complete variable domain, with remaining parts taken from reference TRBV12-5 and TRBJ2-2, reads DARVTQTPRHKVTEMGQEVTMRCQPILGHNTVFWYRQTMMQGLELLAYFRNRAPLDDSGMPKDRFSAEMPDATLATLKIQPSEPRDSAVYFCASGLDTGNTGELFFGEGSRLTVL.

The chain carries TRBV10-2 and TRBJ1-1; D not certain. Trimming removed 5 bases from V and 2 bases from J, with 6 bases in between. CDR1 and CDR2 (germline): WSHSY, SAAADI. The CDR3 has 12 amino acids. The CDR3 nucleotides are TGCGCCAGCAGTCCGGTCAACACTGAAGCTTTCTTT. This sequence encodes CASSPVNTEAFF.

The J gene is TRBJ2-6, the V gene TRBV19; 12 bases are shared with TRBD2. Germline lookup yields CDR1 LNHDA and CDR2 SQIVND (reference sequence). The CDR3 has 18 residues. Germline trimming cut 7 bases from V and 0 bases from J; bases unmatched to any gene: 7. The CDR3 is CASNLAGGPASGANVLTF. CDR3 in DNA: TGTGCCAGTAATCTAGCGGGAGGGCCTGCCTCTGGGGCCAACGTCCTGACTTTC.

The chain couples TRBV6-1 to TRBJ1-1; D gene ambiguous. The CDR3 has 14 amino acids. Between the trimmed V and J ends, which lost 1 base and 1 base, there was a span of 7 bases. The germline CDR1 and CDR2 sequences are MNHNS and SASEGT. The CDR3, as DNA: TGTGCCAGCAGTGAAGGGGCCAGGAACACTGAAGCTTTCTTT. It is translated as CASSEGARNTEAFF.

The CDR3 nucleotides are TGCGCCAGCAGCGTGGTCGCCGGACACCTTAACACTGAAGCTTTCTTT. It codes for CASSVVAGHLNTEAFF. The chain uses TRBV5-1 and TRBJ1-1; D perhaps matches TRBD1 (5 bases). V lost 4 bases to trimming and J lost 2 bases, with 18 bases between them. This CDR3 has 16 amino acids. Germline values: CDR1 SGHRS, CDR2 YFSETQ. Supplemented by reference TRBV5-1 and TRBJ1-1, the full variable domain reads KAGVTQTPRYLIKTRGQQVTLSCSPISGHRSVSWYQQTPGQGLQFLFEYFSETQRNKGNFPGRFSGRQFSNSRSEMNVSTLELGDSALYLCASSVVAGHLNTEAFFGQGTRLTVV.

The chain couples TRBV18 to TRBJ2-1; no definite D call. The CDR3 loop spans 16 amino acids. Between the trimmed V and J ends, which lost 4 bases and 7 bases, there was a span of 20 bases. Looked up from germline, CDR1 is KGHSH and CDR2 is LQKENI. The CDR3 loop is CASSRSVSGPGNEQFF. As DNA, the CDR3 is TGTGCCAGCTCACGTTCGGTCTCAGGACCTGGGAATGAGCAGTTCTTC.

This sequence joins TRBV5-1 and TRBJ2-2; the match to TRBD2 covers 11 bases. The CDR3 is made up of 15 amino acids. CDR1 and CDR2 from the germline V gene are SGHRS and YFSETQ. The junction had 1 base not matched to a gene; V was cut back by 2 bases and J by 4 bases. The CDR3 DNA sequence: TGCGCCAGCAGCTTTACTAGCGGGGGCACCGGGGAGCTGTTTTTT. Translating gives CASSFTSGGTGELFF.

This clone is a singleton in its sample. J is TRBJ2-1 and V is TRBV6-1; D is possibly TRBD1 (5 bases). Germline values: CDR1 MNHNS, CDR2 SASEGT. The length of the CDR3 is 16 residues. The V end was cut by 4 bases, the J end by 1 base, with 14 bases between. CDR3 nucleotide sequence: TGTGCCAGCAGTGTAAGGGGTCTGAGTTCCTACAATGAGCAGTTCTTC. As protein: CASSVRGLSSYNEQFF.

The rearrangement uses TRBV15 and TRBJ2-1, with D possibly TRBD2 on 6 matching bases. The V and J ends lost 7 bases and 4 bases respectively, with 17 bases between them. Germline CDR1 and CDR2: LNHNV and YYDKDF (reference sequence). The CDR3 contains 15 residues. CDR3 DNA: TGTGCCACCACCCCGAGGACGGGAGAATACAATGAGCAGTTCTTC. This gives the protein CATTPRTGEYNEQFF.

The CDR3 DNA is TGTGCCACCAGCGGAGGGGAGGGGTATGGCTACACCTTC. Protein sequence: CATSGGEGYGYTF. The chain joins TRBV15 to TRBJ1-2; TRBD1 is a possible D gene (5 bases). This CDR3 spans 13 amino acids. Trimming removed 5 bases from V and 5 bases from J, with 12 bases in between. Germline values: CDR1 LNHNV, CDR2 YYDKDF (reference sequence).

The rearrangement uses TRBV11-2 and TRBJ1-5, with 7 bases matching TRBD1. The CDR3 is made up of 14 amino acids. V was clipped by 5 bases and J by 5 bases; unmatched bases: 6. Looked up from germline, CDR1 is SGHAT and CDR2 is FQNNGV. The DNA of the CDR3 is TGTGCCAGCAGCAAAGGGACAGCCGATCAGCCCCAGCATTTT. This codes for CASSKGTADQPQHF.